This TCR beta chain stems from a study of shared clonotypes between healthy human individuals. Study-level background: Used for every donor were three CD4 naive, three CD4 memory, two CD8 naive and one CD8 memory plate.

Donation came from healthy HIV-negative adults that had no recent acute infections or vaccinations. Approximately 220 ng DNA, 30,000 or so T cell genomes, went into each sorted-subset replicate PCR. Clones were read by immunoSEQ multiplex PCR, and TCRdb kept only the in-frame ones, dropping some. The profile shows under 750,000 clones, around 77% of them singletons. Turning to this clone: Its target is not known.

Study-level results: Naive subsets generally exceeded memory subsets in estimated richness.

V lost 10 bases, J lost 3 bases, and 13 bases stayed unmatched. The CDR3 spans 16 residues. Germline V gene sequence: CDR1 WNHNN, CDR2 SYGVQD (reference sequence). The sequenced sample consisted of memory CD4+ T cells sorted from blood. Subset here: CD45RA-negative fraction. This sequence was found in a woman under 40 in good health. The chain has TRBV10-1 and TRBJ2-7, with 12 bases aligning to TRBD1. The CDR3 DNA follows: TGCGCCATCAAGCAGACCGGGACAGGGGGCTTCTACGAGCAGTACTTC. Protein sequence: CAIKQTGTGGFYEQYF.